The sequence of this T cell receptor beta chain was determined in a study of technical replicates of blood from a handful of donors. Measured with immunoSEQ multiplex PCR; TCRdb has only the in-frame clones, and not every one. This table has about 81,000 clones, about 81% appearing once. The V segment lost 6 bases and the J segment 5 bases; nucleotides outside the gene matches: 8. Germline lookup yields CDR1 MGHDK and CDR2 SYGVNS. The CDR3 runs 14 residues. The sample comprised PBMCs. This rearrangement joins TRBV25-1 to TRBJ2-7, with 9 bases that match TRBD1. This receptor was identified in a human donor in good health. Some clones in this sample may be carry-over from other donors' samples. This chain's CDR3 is CASRGTGWENEQYF. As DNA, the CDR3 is TGTGCCAGCAGGGGGACAGGGTGGGAGAACGAGCAGTACTTC.